These 16 T cell receptor beta chains originate from one sample sequenced in a study of T-cell memory formation after mild COVID-19. Via MiXCR, TCRdb re-called the 5' RACE reads, giving one row per CDR3 protein. The sample shows approximately 260,000 distinct CDR3 sequences, roughly 17% of them seen only once. Sequences were obtained from PBMCs or a T cell subset sorted from them (not recorded which). All receptors come from a man aged 18 to 29 who had mild COVID-19 (a few samples of this study predate the infection). Cell type and time point are not known.

In this sample, this clonotype turned up a few times. V usage is TRBV20-1 and J usage is TRBJ1-1; D is unclear. The CDR3 is made up of 11 amino acids. The ends were cut back, 7 bases at V and 3 bases at J, with 9 bases in the middle. Germline V gives CDR1 DFQATT, CDR2 SNEGSKA (reference sequence). The CDR3 bases are TGCAGTGGGTCCCCTTACACTGAAGCTTTCTTT. This sequence encodes CSGSPYTEAFF.

The chain recombines TRBV14 with TRBJ1-2, with D possibly TRBD1 on 5 matching bases. The germline V and J ends were trimmed by 0 bases and 1 base, with 9 bases remaining between them. CDR3 length: 15 residues. Germline-derived CDR1 and CDR2 are SGHDN and FVKESK. In DNA form, the CDR3 reads TGTGCCAGCAGCCAAGAGTCAGGGAGTAACTATGGCTACACCTTC. Residues: CASSQESGSNYGYTF.

The chain has TRBV4-1 and TRBJ2-2, with D uncertain. V was pared by 1 base and J by 6 bases, with 9 bases between. In germline, CDR1 is MGHRA, CDR2 YSYEKL. CDR3 length: 14 residues. The DNA for the CDR3 is TGCGCCAGCAGCCAAGGGCTAAGCCCCGGGGAGCTGTTTTTT. It yields the protein CASSQGLSPGELFF.

This CDR3 is CASKSRVDSADTQYF. The CDR3 DNA reads as TGCGCCAGCAAGTCCAGGGTGGATTCAGCAGATACGCAGTATTTT. This chain uses TRBV5-1 with TRBJ2-3; a possible D gene is TRBD1 (5 bases). The length of the CDR3 is 15 residues. Trimming removed 6 bases from V and 4 bases from J, with 18 bases in between. Germline loops: CDR1 SGHRS, CDR2 YFSETQ.

This clonotype came up many times. The V call is TRBV4-1, the J call TRBJ2-2; no clear D. The germline V and J ends were trimmed by 3 bases and 3 bases, with 11 bases remaining between them. Germline CDR1 and CDR2: MGHRA and YSYEKL. There are 15 residues in the CDR3. This CDR3 reads CASSHSKGDTGELFF. The CDR3 DNA is TGCGCCAGCAGCCACAGCAAGGGTGACACCGGGGAGCTGTTTTTT.

The chain is built from TRBV29-1 and TRBJ2-7, with 10 bases aligning to TRBD1. Trimming cost V 6 bases and J 3 bases; bases outside gene matches: 2. CDR1 is SQVTM, CDR2 ANQGSEA, per germline. The CDR3 runs 12 residues. This CDR3 reads CSVRTGGYEQYF. The CDR3 nucleotides are TGCAGCGTCCGGACAGGGGGCTACGAGCAGTACTTC.

This clonotype was seen more than once but under ten times. This sequence joins TRBV6-6 and TRBJ2-7, with a possible D match to TRBD2 (5 bases). V shed 2 bases and J shed 0 bases, with 11 bases lying between them. The CDR3 spans 15 residues. CDR1 and CDR2 from the germline V gene are MNHNY and SVGAGI (reference sequence). This CDR3 is CASSYLTGDSYEQYF. DNA for the CDR3: TGTGCCAGCAGTTACCTTACCGGGGACTCCTACGAGCAGTACTTC.

This clonotype was observed a few times. The V call is TRBV2, the J call TRBJ2-3, with 7 nucleotides matching TRBD1. Per the germline V gene, CDR1 is SNHLY and CDR2 is FYNNEI. The CDR3 spans 14 residues. V shed 1 base and J 3 bases; nucleotides not matched to a gene: 1. The CDR3 bases are TGTGCCAGCAGTGAAGACAGGGGAACAGATACGCAGTATTTT. As protein: CASSEDRGTDTQYF.

This clonotype was seen a few times. The V call is TRBV6-5, the J call TRBJ1-2; no definite D call. CDR3 size: 12 residues. The V and J ends lost 8 bases and 4 bases respectively, with 11 bases between them. Germline loops: CDR1 MNHEY, CDR2 SVGAGI. CDR3 in amino acids: CASGPFLYGYTF. The CDR3, as DNA: TGTGCCAGCGGACCCTTTCTCTATGGCTACACCTTC.

This chain uses TRBV5-1 with TRBJ1-1; 7 nucleotides match TRBD1. There are 13 residues in the CDR3. Germline CDR1 SGHRS, CDR2 YFSETQ. V trimming: 3 bases; J trimming: 6 bases; junction bases outside the gene matches: 5. The CDR3 reads CASSSGQLPEAFF. The CDR3 region has the DNA TGCGCCAGCAGCTCGGGACAGCTTCCTGAAGCTTTCTTT.

The rearrangement joins TRBV7-9 to TRBJ1-2, with D uncertain. Between the trimmed V and J ends, which lost 1 base and 7 bases, there was a span of 16 bases. Germline lookup yields CDR1 SEHNR and CDR2 FQNEAQ (reference sequence). The CDR3 sequence is 15 residues long. The CDR3 nucleotides read TGTGCCAGCAGCTTAGGCGAGGGCATTCGGCGTGGCTACACCTTC. Residues: CASSLGEGIRRGYTF.

The V call is TRBV2, the J call TRBJ2-1; 12 nucleotides line up with TRBD2. The CDR3 consists of 15 residues. V gave up 6 bases and J gave up 7 bases; unmatched junction bases: 7. Germline lookup yields CDR1 SNHLY and CDR2 FYNNEI. CDR3: CASREGLAGPNEQFF. Written as DNA, the CDR3 is TGTGCCAGCAGGGAGGGACTAGCGGGTCCGAATGAGCAGTTCTTC.

The table lists this clonotype with a few counts. The chain combines TRBV7-9 with TRBJ1-4; no clear D gene. The CDR3 contains 12 residues. V was clipped by 5 bases and J by 8 bases, with 9 bases between them. Germline V lookup: CDR1 SEHNR, CDR2 FQNEAQ (reference sequence). The CDR3 sequence is CASSGREEKLFF. In DNA form, the CDR3 reads TGTGCCAGCAGCGGACGGGAGGAAAAACTGTTTTTT.

This clonotype was counted a few times. The chain couples TRBV5-1 to TRBJ1-1, with D tentatively TRBD1 (6 bases). Per the germline V gene, CDR1 is SGHRS and CDR2 is YFSETQ. Trimming took off 0 bases at V and 2 bases at J, with 11 bases between the two ends. The CDR3 runs 15 residues. The CDR3 nucleotides are TGCGCCAGCAGCTTGGGTTACAGGGAAAACACTGAAGCTTTCTTT. Translation gives CASSLGYRENTEAFF.

The chain couples TRBV12-3 or TRBV12-4 to TRBJ2-5; 10 bases map to TRBD2. The CDR3 has 15 residues. The junction had 5 bases not matched to a gene; V was cut back by 4 bases and J by 3 bases. The CDR3 sequence: CASSSRLAGEETQYF. The CDR3 DNA sequence: TGTGCCAGCAGTTCGCGGCTAGCGGGGGAAGAGACCCAGTACTTC.

The rearrangement links TRBV28 to TRBJ2-7; 7 positions agree with TRBD1. The ends lost 5 bases at V and 0 bases at J; junction bases unmatched: 7. Germline V gene data show CDR1 as MDHEN and CDR2 as SYDVKM. The CDR3 sequence is 15 residues long. The DNA for the CDR3 is TGTGCCAGCAGTGCAACCTGGACAGGCTCCTACGAGCAGTACGTC. It translates to CASSATWTGSYEQYV.